This T cell receptor beta chain was sequenced in a study of immune heterogeneity within non-small cell lung tumors. About the research overall: Of the tumors, several were squamous cell, approximately nine non-squamous, and 1 not otherwise specified. Broader study findings: Local tumor mutational burden showed a correlation with local T-cell clonality that was moderate but significant (R around 0.31).

This clonotype qualifies as medium-sized. Antigen: not known. CDR3 of TCR beta was amplified by multiplex PCR that used 32 V and 13 J primers. MiXCR, applied by TCRdb to the multiplex PCR reads, yields one record per CDR3 protein. Among about 11,000 distinct CDR3 sequences listed, 25% to 35% were seen once. Germline V lookup: CDR1 MNHEY, CDR2 SVGEGT. The CDR3 is 16 amino acids. V was clipped by 6 bases and J by 0 bases; unmatched bases: 4. Genomic DNA from bulk tumor acted as the template, and roughly 0.55 ug was loaded per sample. Widely spaced biopsies, several per primary tumor, were obtained at surgery. Patients underwent curative surgery for untreated, newly diagnosed non-small cell lung cancer.

Material: lung tumor tissue. The chain carries TRBV6-2 or TRBV6-3 and TRBJ2-7; TRBD2 matches at 14 bases. The sequence derives from a woman aged 60-75 years with non-small cell lung cancer. The CDR3 region has the DNA TGTGCCAGCAGGGGACTAGCGGGAGTTCGCTCCTACGAGCAGTACTTC. As protein: CASRGLAGVRSYEQYF.